These T cell receptor beta chains were read from a single sample in a study of cytomegalovirus exposure and HLA in healthy donors. The repertoire was sequenced with immunoSEQ multiplex PCR; TCRdb's copy has only in-frame clones and lacks some. The sample consists of hundreds of thousands of clones, more than 60% of them appearing once. Sequencing used PBMCs. The receptors shown here come from a woman aged 55-70 years in good health and CMV-seropositive. Both conserved end residues are trimmed from each CDR3.

J: TRBJ1-5
V: TRBV21-1
CDR3: ASTLKGDTYSNQPQH

J: TRBJ1-4
V: TRBV19
CDR3: ASSPGTSNEKLF

J: TRBJ1-5
V: TRBV2
CDR3: ASSGNRDQPQH

J: TRBJ1-5
V: TRBV6-5
CDR3: ASSYSPRGNQPQH

J: TRBJ2-3
V: TRBV5-1
CDR3: ASSPQGTDTQY

J: TRBJ1-4
V: TRBV30
CDR3: AWSGATNEKLF

J: TRBJ2-3
V: TRBV5-1
CDR3: ASSSTTTDTQY

J: TRBJ2-2
V: TRBV11-3
CDR3: ASSRQGNTGELF

J: TRBJ1-2
V: TRBV5-4
CDR3: ASTPVRTEFVNGYT

J: TRBJ2-7
V: TRBV10-3
CDR3: AISERGRGTYEQY

J: TRBJ1-1
V: TRBV7-9
CDR3: ASSFGGMGTEAF

J: TRBJ2-4
V: TRBV5-6
CDR3: ASSQVGLGASAKNIQY

J: TRBJ2-7
V: TRBV19
CDR3: ASSIVEAGLNEQY

J: TRBJ1-1
V: TRBV6-5
CDR3: ASSPTGWGTEAF

J: TRBJ2-6
V: TRBV18
CDR3: ASSPGQVRSGANVLT

J: TRBJ1-2
V: TRBV7-2
CDR3: ASRSPGRAAGYT